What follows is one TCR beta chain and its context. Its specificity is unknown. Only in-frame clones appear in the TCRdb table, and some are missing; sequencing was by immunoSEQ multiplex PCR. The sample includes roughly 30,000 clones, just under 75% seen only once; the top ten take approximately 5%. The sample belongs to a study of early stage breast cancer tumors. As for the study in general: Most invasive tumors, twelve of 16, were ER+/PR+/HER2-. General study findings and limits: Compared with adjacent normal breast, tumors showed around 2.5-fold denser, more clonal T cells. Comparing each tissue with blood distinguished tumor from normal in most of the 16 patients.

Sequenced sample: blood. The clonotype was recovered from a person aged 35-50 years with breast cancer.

CDR3 loop: CASSGTSDRTDTQYF. CDR3 DNA sequence: TGCGCCAGCAGCGGGACTAGCGACCGCACAGATACGCAGTATTTT. The chain employs TRBV5-1 and TRBJ2-3; 10 nucleotides line up with TRBD2. J lost 1 base, V lost 4 bases, and 3 bases had no gene match. The germline gives CDR1 SGHRS, CDR2 YFSETQ. The CDR3 has 15 amino acids.